This T cell receptor (beta chain) emerged from a study of OX40 agonist ivuxolimab in advanced cancers. About the research overall: All patients had ivuxolimab intravenously every 2 weeks at 0.01 to 10 mg/kg. A diagnosis of hepatocellular carcinoma, melanoma, renal cell or head and neck cancer was present in dose-escalation patients. Study-wide findings and caveats: CD4+ T cells averaged fewer expanded clones than CD8+ T cells.

With respect to this clone: What it binds is unknown.

CDR1 is MNHNS, CDR2 SASEGT, per germline. The J segment lost 0 bases and the V segment lost 4 bases, leaving 6 bases of the junction unmatched. This CDR3 is built from 16 residues. The data were produced by immunoSEQ multiplex PCR, yet TCRdb's version contains in-frame clones alone and is incomplete. This sample has 45,000 to 55,000 clones, with 88% found just once. Sequences were derived from CD4+ or CD8+ T cells sorted from blood, sampled in a trial of the OX40 agonist ivuxolimab. The chain carries TRBV6-1 and TRBJ1-3, with 7 bases that match TRBD1. This TCR came from an adult with an advanced solid tumor such as melanoma, head and neck, liver or kidney cancer. The CDR3 DNA sequence: TGTGCCAGCAGTGCAACCTCAGGGGGCTCTGGAAACACCATATATTTT. Translation: CASSATSGGSGNTIYF.